Listed here are 30 T cell receptor beta chains from one sample, sequenced in a study of blood T cell repertoires in COVID-19. The table came from immunoSEQ multiplex PCR; TCRdb's copy has only in-frame clones and leaves some out. Of about 250,000 clones in the sample, about 68% are singletons; the top ten hold 2.5% to 4%. Material for sequencing was peripheral blood. Every receptor here comes from an elderly woman with acute or convalescent COVID-19.

The chain joins TRBV6-5 to TRBJ2-3; the D gene is possibly TRBD1 (6 bases). Germline V CDR1 and CDR2: MNHEY, SVGAGI. V lost 6 bases and J lost 2, with 12 bases in between. CDR3 size: 14 residues. CDR3 bases: TGTGCCAGCAGCCTAGGACAGCCCACAGATACGCAGTATTTT. It is translated as CASSLGQPTDTQYF.

The V gene is TRBV2, the J gene TRBJ2-3; 10 bases match TRBD2. This CDR3 region has 12 residues. Germline V gives CDR1 SNHLY, CDR2 FYNNEI. The ends lost 8 bases at V and 9 bases at J; junction bases unmatched: 5. CDR3 sequence reads: CASGGTSETQYF. CDR3 nucleotides: TGTGCCAGCGGGGGGACTAGCGAGACGCAGTATTTT.

The DNA of the CDR3 is TGTGCCAGCAGCGTAGGGCCAGGGTCAAACGAGCAGTACTTC. Amino acids: CASSVGPGSNEQYF. This chain connects TRBV9 to TRBJ2-7; weak D call: TRBD1 (5 bases). Trimming took off 0 bases at V and 5 bases at J, with 12 bases between the two ends. From germline, CDR1 is SGDLS and CDR2 YYNGEE. The CDR3 length is 14 residues.

Worth noting for this clone: The same CDR3 is also encoded by other DNA sequences in this sample. J is TRBJ1-1 and V is TRBV5-5, with D unresolved. The germline V gene encodes CDR1 SGHKS and CDR2 YYEKEE (reference sequence). This CDR3 has 13 amino acids. Trimming removed 2 bases from V and 2 bases from J, with 7 bases in between. CDR3 bases: TGTGCCAGCAGCTTAGAGAGAAACACTGAAGCTTTCTTT. This gives the protein CASSLERNTEAFF.

This rearrangement joins TRBV6-5 to TRBJ2-1, with 8 bases lining up with TRBD2. Unmatched junction bases numbered 8, after V lost 5 bases and J lost 5 bases. Germline V gene sequence: CDR1 MNHEY, CDR2 SVGAGI. The CDR3 has 15 residues. CDR3 DNA sequence: TGTGCCAGCAGTCCCGGCGGGAGGAGGGACAATGAGCAGTTCTTC. It codes for CASSPGGRRDNEQFF.

V usage is TRBV18 and J usage is TRBJ1-1; D possibly corresponds to TRBD1 (5 bases). The CDR3 has 15 residues. Trimming removed 4 bases at V and 0 bases at J, with 12 bases between. Germline loops: CDR1 KGHSH, CDR2 LQKENI. CDR3 coding DNA: TGTGCCAGCTCACGGCAACAGGAGTTGAACACTGAAGCTTTCTTT. Amino acid sequence: CASSRQQELNTEAFF.

This chain links TRBV19 with TRBJ2-3; D gene uncertain. This CDR3 spans 14 amino acids. The V gene's germline CDR1 is LNHDA and CDR2 SQIVND (reference sequence). V lost 5 bases to trimming and J lost 3 bases, with 12 bases between them. Written as DNA, the CDR3 is TGTGCCAGTAGTTTCACCGGAGTGACAGATACGCAGTATTTT. Translated, it gives CASSFTGVTDTQYF.

This clone showed up just a few times. V gene TRBV5-1 combines with J gene TRBJ2-2, with 7 bases identical to TRBD2. The CDR3 length is 16 residues. V was clipped by 4 bases and J by 4 bases; unmatched bases: 10. CDR1 is SGHRS and CDR2 is YFSETQ in the germline V gene. The CDR3 here is CASSAWGKRGTGELFF. The CDR3 DNA sequence: TGCGCCAGCAGCGCCTGGGGGAAGCGGGGCACCGGGGAGCTGTTTTTT. Filled out from reference TRBV5-1 and TRBJ2-2, the complete variable domain reads KAGVTQTPRYLIKTRGQQVTLSCSPISGHRSVSWYQQTPGQGLQFLFEYFSETQRNKGNFPGRFSGRQFSNSRSEMNVSTLELGDSALYLCASSAWGKRGTGELFFGEGSRLTVL.

The chain is built from TRBV7-9 and TRBJ1-1; no clear D. CDR1 is SEHNR, CDR2 FQNEAQ, per germline (reference sequence). The CDR3 is 14 amino acids. The ends were cut back, 2 bases at V and 6 bases at J, with 13 bases in the middle. The chain's CDR3 is CASSLSGSSAEAFF. CDR3 in DNA: TGTGCCAGCAGCTTATCAGGTTCTAGCGCTGAAGCTTTCTTT.

The V and J genes are TRBV4-3 and TRBJ1-1; TRBD1 aligns across 8 bases. Losses at the gene ends were 1 base for V and 2 bases for J; bases not matched to a gene: 6. The CDR3 covers 16 residues. The germline gives CDR1 LGHNA, CDR2 YSLEER. CDR3 sequence: CASSQAGDRLNTEAFF. For the CDR3, the DNA is TGCGCCAGCAGCCAAGCTGGGGACAGGCTCAACACTGAAGCTTTCTTT.

This clone was counted a few times. The chain has TRBV6-2 or TRBV6-3 and TRBJ2-1, with 9 bases matching TRBD2. Trimming removed 6 bases from V and 5 bases from J; junction bases left unmatched: 20. Per the germline V gene, CDR1 is MNHEY and CDR2 is SVGEGT. CDR3 length equals 19 residues. CDR3 loop: CASSPHRMGTAGGNNEQFF. In nucleotides, the CDR3 is TGTGCCAGCAGCCCCCACCGTATGGGTACAGCGGGAGGTAACAATGAGCAGTTCTTC.

The rearrangement joins TRBV11-2 to TRBJ2-7; 7 bases are a match to TRBD2. The CDR3 is 16 residues long. Germline-derived CDR1 and CDR2 are SGHAT and FQNNGV. V dropped 1 base and J dropped 0; count of bases not matched to a gene: 6. Here the CDR3 reads CASSLALAEYSYEQYF. The DNA for the CDR3 is TGTGCCAGCAGCTTAGCTCTAGCGGAGTACTCCTACGAGCAGTACTTC.

V is TRBV7-9 and J is TRBJ1-1; D is possibly TRBD1 (6 bases). V lost 5 bases and J 2 bases, leaving 12 bases between the germline ends. This CDR3 comprises 14 residues. Germline CDR1 is SEHNR and CDR2 is FQNEAQ (reference sequence). The CDR3 DNA reads TGTGCCAGCAGCACAAAGGGACAAAACACTGAAGCTTTCTTT. Protein sequence: CASSTKGQNTEAFF. Variable domain in full (rest from reference TRBV7-9 and TRBJ1-1): DTGVSQNPRHKITKRGQNVTFRCDPISEHNRLYWYRQTLGQGPEFLTYFQNEAQLEKSRLLSDRFSAERPKGSFSTLEIQRTEQGDSAMYLCASSTKGQNTEAFFGQGTRLTVV.

This sequence joins TRBV12-3 or TRBV12-4 and TRBJ1-1; tentative D call: TRBD1 (5 bases). This CDR3 contains 12 residues. Trimming left V 6 bases short and J 7 bases short, with 12 bases between. Here the CDR3 reads CASSRTFLEAFF. The CDR3 DNA follows: TGTGCCAGCAGCAGGACATTCCTTGAAGCTTTCTTT.

The chain is built from TRBV25-1 and TRBJ1-1; D possibly corresponds to TRBD1 (5 bases). V lost 4 bases, J lost 0 bases, and 12 bases lay in between. Germline-derived CDR1 and CDR2 are MGHDK and SYGVNS. This CDR3 is 15 amino acids long. The CDR3 sequence: CASSVSKGMNTEAFF. The DNA of the CDR3 is TGTGCCAGCAGTGTCTCGAAGGGGATGAACACTGAAGCTTTCTTT.

This rearrangement joins TRBV11-2 to TRBJ2-4; 7 positions match TRBD1. The CDR3 contains 15 residues. The junction had 7 bases not matched to a gene; V was cut back by 3 bases and J by 5 bases. The V gene's germline CDR1 is SGHAT and CDR2 FQNNGV. CDR3 protein: CASSFALGGQNIQYF. Here the CDR3 DNA reads TGTGCCAGCAGCTTTGCCCTAGGGGGCCAAAACATTCAGTACTTC.

The chain is built from TRBV3-1 (or the pseudogene TRBV3-2) and TRBJ1-2; D unclear. Germline V gene lookup returns CDR1 LGHDT and CDR2 YNNKEL (reference sequence). The germline V and J ends were trimmed by 4 bases and 4 bases, with 13 bases remaining between them. The CDR3 totals 14 residues. Here the CDR3 reads CASSPFPGSYGYTF. CDR3 bases: TGTGCCAGCAGCCCCTTTCCCGGGTCCTATGGCTACACCTTC.

The CDR3 spells CATQREGTSNTGELFF. The CDR3 DNA follows: TGTGCCACCCAGCGAGAAGGGACATCGAACACCGGGGAGCTGTTTTTT. The rearrangement links TRBV5-6 to TRBJ2-2, with a weak D call TRBD1 (6 bases). Trimming pared 9 bases from V and 0 bases from J, leaving 18 bases between. The CDR3 consists of 16 residues. Germline CDR1 reads SGHDT; CDR2 reads YYEEEE.

This chain uses TRBV2 with TRBJ1-6; TRBD1 is a possible D gene (6 bases). The length of the CDR3 is 15 residues. Germline V gene data show CDR1 as SNHLY and CDR2 as FYNNEI. Trimming pared 4 bases from V and 9 bases from J, leaving 16 bases between. The CDR3 sequence: CASSGSGQQSSPLHF. CDR3 sequence (DNA): TGTGCCAGCAGTGGGTCGGGACAACAGTCTTCACCCCTCCACTTT.

The chain links TRBV3-1 (or the pseudogene TRBV3-2) to TRBJ1-1, with 8 bases matching TRBD1. V dropped 9 bases and J dropped 4; count of bases not matched to a gene: 13. The CDR3 length is 15 residues. Germline CDR1 and CDR2: LGHDT and YNNKEL (reference sequence). The CDR3 here is CASGLRTGSLTEAFF. Here the CDR3 DNA reads TGTGCCAGTGGGTTGAGGACAGGGTCCCTCACTGAAGCTTTCTTT.

This chain connects TRBV4-3 to TRBJ2-3, with 9 bases that match TRBD1. The CDR3 is made up of 15 amino acids. Germline CDR1 is LGHNA and CDR2 is YSLEER. V lost 4 bases and J lost 6; bases outside the gene matches: 8. For the CDR3, the DNA is TGCGCCAGCAGCCGCAGGGACAGGGTAGGGGATACGCAGTATTTT. It translates to CASSRRDRVGDTQYF.

This clone was detected only a few times. This rearrangement joins TRBV10-3 to TRBJ1-5; 8 bases map to TRBD1. Germline-derived CDR1 and CDR2 are ENHRY and SYGVKD. The CDR3 is 15 amino acids. After removal of 2 bases from V and 5 bases from J, the junction contained 5 bases not matched to a gene. CDR3 nucleotides: TGTGCCATCAGTGAGGGAACAGGGGGGTATCAGCCCCAGCATTTT. Its protein product is CAISEGTGGYQPQHF.

This chain uses TRBV5-1 with TRBJ2-5, with 8 nucleotides matching TRBD1. From germline, CDR1 is SGHRS and CDR2 YFSETQ. The CDR3 contains 15 residues. V gave up 3 bases and J gave up 2 bases; unmatched junction bases: 6. In DNA, the CDR3 is TGCGCCAGCAGCTCGGACAGGGTTGGTCAAGAGACCCAGTACTTC. It translates to CASSSDRVGQETQYF.

The V call is TRBV11-2, the J call TRBJ1-4, with D possibly TRBD1 on 5 matching bases. V was pared by 6 bases and J by 0 bases, with 8 bases between. CDR1 SGHAT and CDR2 FQNNGV come from the germline V gene. This CDR3 comprises 14 residues. The CDR3 reads CASRWGATNEKLFF. The CDR3 DNA reads TGTGCCAGCAGGTGGGGCGCAACTAATGAAAAACTGTTTTTT.

The chain links TRBV9 to TRBJ1-2; weak D call: TRBD1 (6 bases). V dropped 4 bases and J dropped 6 bases, with 13 bases sitting between them. The germline V gene encodes CDR1 SGDLS and CDR2 YYNGEE. This CDR3 contains 13 residues. CDR3 region: CASSIQGGNGYTF. CDR3 in DNA: TGTGCCAGCAGCATACAGGGAGGGAATGGCTACACCTTC.

This chain links TRBV6-2 or TRBV6-3 with TRBJ1-2; TRBD1 matches 7 bases. The CDR3 spans 15 residues. Trimming cost V 0 bases and J 7 bases; bases outside gene matches: 8. CDR1 is MNHEY and CDR2 is SVGEGT in the germline V gene. The CDR3 spells CASSYSRGQSGGYTF. DNA of the CDR3: TGTGCCAGCAGTTACTCGAGGGGACAGTCGGGTGGCTACACCTTC.

This sequence joins TRBV4-2 and TRBJ1-3, with D possibly TRBD1 on 5 matching bases. Trimming cost V 1 base and J 0 bases, with 10 bases left between them. CDR3 length: 16 residues. Germline V gives CDR1 LGHNA, CDR2 YNFKEQ. CDR3 residues: CASSQGEGSSGNTIYF. The CDR3, as DNA: TGTGCCAGCAGCCAAGGGGAGGGGAGCTCTGGAAACACCATATATTTT.

This chain uses TRBV19 with TRBJ1-6; D not certain. CDR1 and CDR2 from the germline V gene are LNHDA and SQIVND (reference sequence). Deletions cut 5 bases from V and 9 bases from J, with 20 bases between. The CDR3 runs to 16 residues. The chain's CDR3 is CASSFSSQSPGSPLHF. The CDR3 bases are TGTGCCAGTAGTTTTTCGTCCCAATCTCCGGGTTCACCCCTCCACTTT.

V is TRBV4-2 and J is TRBJ2-3; 7 bases align to TRBD2. This CDR3 is built from 16 residues. J lost 2 bases, V lost 1 base, and 6 bases had no gene match. Per germline, CDR1 LGHNA and CDR2 YNFKEQ. The CDR3 DNA is TGTGCCAGCAGCCAAGTTCTAGCGGACCTCACAGATACGCAGTATTTT. Translating gives CASSQVLADLTDTQYF.

The CDR3 region has the DNA TGTGCCAGCAGCTTAAAAGGAGGCGGTCACGAGCAGTACTTC. It encodes CASSLKGGGHEQYF. The V and J genes are TRBV7-3 and TRBJ2-7; D might be TRBD2 (5 bases). Trimming left V 1 base short and J 5 bases short, with 12 bases between. The CDR3 totals 14 residues. CDR1 and CDR2 from the germline V gene are SGHTA and FQGTGA.